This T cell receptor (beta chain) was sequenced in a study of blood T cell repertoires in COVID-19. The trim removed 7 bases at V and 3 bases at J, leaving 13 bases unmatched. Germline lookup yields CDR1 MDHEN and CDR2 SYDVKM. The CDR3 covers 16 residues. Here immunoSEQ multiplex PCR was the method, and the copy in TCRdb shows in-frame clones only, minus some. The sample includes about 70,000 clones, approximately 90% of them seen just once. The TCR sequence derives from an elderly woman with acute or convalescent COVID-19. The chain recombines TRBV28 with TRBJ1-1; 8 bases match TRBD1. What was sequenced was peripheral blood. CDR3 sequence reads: CASIQGAGGADTEAFF. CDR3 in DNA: TGTGCCAGCATCCAAGGCGCAGGGGGCGCGGACACTGAAGCTTTCTTT.